This T cell receptor beta chain stems from a study of shared clonotypes between healthy human individuals (dated by TCRdb to 2020 to 2022). About the full investigation: The cohort included a few men and two women between 18 and 49 years of age. For each donor, three plates each were used for CD4 naive and CD4 memory, two plates were used for CD8 naive, and one plate was used for CD8 memory. To estimate repertoire size and how much clonotype sharing occurs between individuals, the study deeply sequenced the blood TCR repertoires of 5 or 6 healthy adults. To increase sequencing depth and limit assay-specific biases, TCR repertoire library preparation and sequencing were carried out by different laboratories using diverse techniques. Between about 0.8 and 8.9 billion PBMCs per donor were obtained by leukapheresis.

CD8 naive samples were obtained by positive selection for CCR7 among CD45RO-negative cells, yielding a CD45RA+CCR7+ population from which TemRA cells were excluded. Donors were healthy HIV-negative adults with no recently reported acute infections or vaccinations. Only Caucasian adults living in Nashville, Tennessee, USA were represented among the donors. Blood was collected by leukapheresis, and PBMCs were isolated by Ficoll-Histopaque density gradient centrifugation and then cryopreserved in liquid nitrogen vapor phase. Analytical flow cytometry was used to check the purity and quantity of each magnetically sorted T cell population. Genomic DNA was isolated from every sorted fraction and measured by UV absorbance on a Nanodrop 2000c. The investigation overall reported the following: Because the study included a small number of donors, the genetic and exposure-history diversity represented was limited. Estimated clonotype richness was generally larger for naive than for memory subsets. Pairwise subsampling led to the expectation that sequencing depth would affect the degree of clonotype sharing among donors. When several donors were compared, the shared fraction of clonotypes was 5% to 6.5% for naive CD4, 3.5% to 4% for naive CD8, 2% to 2.5% for memory CD4, and about 0.36% for memory CD8. Sampling was restricted to blood, and TCR repertoires in tissue are likely to differ from TCR repertoires in blood. Compared with non-shared clonotypes, clonotypes shared by all four sorted-subset donors had higher generation probabilities. Incomplete sequencing was indicated by rarefaction of sorted-subset datasets, despite the large sequencing depth.

Here V drops 3 bases and J drops 5 bases, and the junction holds 9 bases not matched to any gene. CDR1 SGHTS and CDR2 YDEGEE were looked up in the germline V gene. The CDR3 starts with the cysteine, ends with the phenylalanine, and has 16 residues. CDR3 DNA is the only sequence kept; it has 48 bases, read in frame from the first base. Turning to this clone: Its specific antigen is unknown. Nothing much larger sits one base from this clone, and base qualities are not available.

Using the deep immunoSEQ assay, multiplex PCR amplified TCR CDR3 regions from genomic DNA. Extracted genomic DNA from each cell subset was distributed evenly across all wells of several immunoSEQ 96-well plates, and each plate was treated as a replicate. For sorted subsets, roughly 200 ng of genomic DNA, equivalent to 30,000 or so T cell genomes, went into each replicate PCR. Purified libraries were measured with a Qubit 3.0 fluorometer, size-checked on a Bioanalyzer 2100, and measured again with the KAPA Library Quantification kit. A separate single-read 150-cycle Illumina NextSeq 550 flow cell was used to sequence each immunoSEQ 96-well plate. As for the authors' bioinformatics: The immunoSEQ output contained only junctional sequences without quality scores, so filtering could not match that applied to full-length reads. To assign V/J genes and CDR3, sequences were annotated using PyIR, a Python wrapper for IgBLAST v1.9, with IMGT germline references. Reads were filtered out if the reads had weak V/J assignments (E-value above 1e-6), no CDR3, stop codons, out-of-frame junctions, or ambiguous translated residues. A V3J clonotype was defined by an identical inferred V gene, J gene, and CDR3 amino acid sequence. The percentage overlap between two repertoires was calculated by dividing the number of shared unique clonotypes by the size of the smaller repertoire. Richness of each repertoire was evaluated using RTK rarefaction, the Chao1 estimator, and Recon v2.1 estimates of unobserved clonotypes. Generation probabilities for all TCRbeta clonotypes obtained by the gDNA method from a handful of donors were computed using OLGA. TCRdb took this table from immuneACCESS and kept in-frame rearrangements with V and J called. Such tables lack part of the clones; where checked against another copy, unresolved V genes explain under half of the gap, and the rest is unexplained. The V and J calls and clone size are taken from that table; D and trimming were inferred from the DNA. For this sample the table gives hundreds of thousands of clones, of which 85% to 95% were detected only once. The leading ten clones occupy approximately 0.12% of the sample.

This receptor was taken from a young woman in good health. The sequenced sample consisted of naive CD8+ T cells sorted from blood. According to the study, the label for this sample's cell subset or site signals: CD45RA+CCR7+. The chain uses TRBV5-8 and TRBJ2-2, with 8 junctional bases fitting TRBD2. At the DNA level, the sequence is TGTGCCAGCAGCTCGAGACTAGCGAAAATTACCGGGGAGCTGTTTTTT. It codes for CASSSRLAKITGELFF.